This T cell receptor beta chain was obtained from a study of blood T cell repertoires in COVID-19. Original methodology: Researchers report that nucleated cell counts were estimated from reference gene primer amplification. Sequenced by immunoSEQ multiplex PCR; TCRdb stores in-frame clones only, minus some. V and J calls and clone size follow that table, whereas D and trimming were derived from the DNA. This sample has approximately 88,000 clones; more than 75% occur once, and the top ten carry 14%. The sample was peripheral blood. The sequence derives from a woman in her 70s with acute or convalescent COVID-19.

CDR3 in DNA: TGTGCCACCAGTGGGGCAGGGGAGACTAGCGGGAGTGGGAATGAGCAGTTCTTC. It yields the protein CATSGAGETSGSGNEQFF. V is TRBV24-1 and J is TRBJ2-1; TRBD2 aligns across 12 bases. The CDR3 covers 18 residues. V gave up 5 bases and J gave up 7 bases; unmatched junction bases: 14. Germline V gives CDR1 KGHDR, CDR2 SFDVKD.